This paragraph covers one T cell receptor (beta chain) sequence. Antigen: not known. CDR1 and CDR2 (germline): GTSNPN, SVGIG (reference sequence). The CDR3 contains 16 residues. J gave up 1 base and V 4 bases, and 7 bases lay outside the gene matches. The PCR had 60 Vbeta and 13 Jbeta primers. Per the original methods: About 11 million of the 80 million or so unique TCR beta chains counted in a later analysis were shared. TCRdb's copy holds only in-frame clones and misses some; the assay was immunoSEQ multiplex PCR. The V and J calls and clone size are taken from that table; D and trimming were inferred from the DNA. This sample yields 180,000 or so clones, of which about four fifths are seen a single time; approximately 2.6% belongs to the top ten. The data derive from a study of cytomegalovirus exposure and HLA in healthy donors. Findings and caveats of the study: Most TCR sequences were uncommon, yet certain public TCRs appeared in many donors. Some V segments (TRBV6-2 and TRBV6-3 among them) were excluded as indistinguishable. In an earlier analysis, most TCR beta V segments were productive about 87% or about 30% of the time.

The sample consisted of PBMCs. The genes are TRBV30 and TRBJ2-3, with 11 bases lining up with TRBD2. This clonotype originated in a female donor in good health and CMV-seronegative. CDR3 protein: CAWNPRTSGRTDTQYF. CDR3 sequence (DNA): TGTGCCTGGAACCCACGGACTAGCGGGCGCACAGATACGCAGTATTTT. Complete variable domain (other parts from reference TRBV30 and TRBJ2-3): SQTIHQWPATLVQPVGSPLSLECTVEGTSNPNLYWYRQAAGRGLQLLFYSVGIGQISSEVPQNLSASRPQDRQFILSSKKLLLSDSGFYLCAWNPRTSGRTDTQYFGPGTRLTVL.